The TCR beta chain described here comes from a study of blood T cells in healthy people across ages. The use of a sample-barcoded 5' primer and a J-beta primer mix characterized a second PCR of roughly 7 to 11 cycles. TCRdb called the 5' RACE reads again in MiXCR, with one record for every CDR3 protein. In the table there are around 1,000,000 distinct CDR3 sequences, 20% to 25% of which are singletons. This CDR3 has 13 residues. Germline CDR1 and CDR2: SGHRS and YFSETQ. V lost 2 bases to trimming and J lost 5 bases, with 7 bases between them. This clonotype was seen many times. Its target is not known. Study-level findings and limits: Long-lived donors carried more naive CD4+ cells and greater diversity than aged donors.

Another study also made use of these data, one on T cells of mothers and their children. In that study: The donors comprised over 5 children and their three healthy Caucasian mothers. No persistent microchimeric T cell clones were detected at roughly 94 clones per million clonotypes sensitivity.

This chain joins TRBV5-1 and TRBJ2-2, with D uncertain. The sequence derives from a girl aged 2-10 years in good health. What was sequenced was blood. CDR3 protein: CASSLSLTGELFF. DNA for the CDR3: TGCGCCAGCAGCTTAAGTCTAACCGGGGAGCTGTTTTTT.